Following are 17 T cell receptor beta chains from one sample sequenced in a study of T cells in women clearing cervical HPV infection (dated by TCRdb to 2017 to 2018). Libraries came from the immunoSEQ multiplex PCR assay. This is the immuneACCESS table as TCRdb keeps it, with only in-frame sequences that have V and J called. A part of the clones is gone; compared with another copy, unresolved V genes explain less than half, and the rest is unexplained. This sample's clone table shows fewer than 30,000 clones. About a sixth of the sample is in the top ten clones. The sample comprised blood buffy coat. These receptors all come from a woman aged 18-69 years with a cervical HPV16 infection that either progressed to CIN3+ or cleared (not recorded which).

For this clone: The read terminates 3 residues ahead of where the CDR3 ends, so the germline J gene completes it. The chain links TRBV29-1 to TRBJ1-2; D is possibly TRBD1 (5 bases). CDR1 is SQVTM and CDR2 is ANQGSEA in the germline V gene. This CDR3 contains 15 residues. Trimming took off 4 bases at V and 4 bases at J, with 19 bases between the two ends. The CDR3 reads CSVASPRGTSYGYTF. The sequenced CDR3 bases are TGCAGCGTTGCTTCGCCCCGAGGGACTTCCTATGGC.

To note about this clone: The read is 3 residues too short to cover the CDR3 end, so that end is filled in from the germline J gene. The rearrangement links TRBV6-1 to TRBJ1-2, with a tentative D call TRBD1 (6 bases). The V gene's germline CDR1 is MNHNS and CDR2 SASEGT. The CDR3 totals 13 residues. This chain's CDR3 is CASSGTVSYDYTF. The CDR3 bases that were read are TGTGCCAGCAGTGGGACAGTCTCCTACGAC.

Note on this clone: The CDR3 end lies 3 residues beyond the end of the read and is filled in from the germline J gene. The rearrangement links TRBV5-1 to TRBJ2-3; 9 bases align to TRBD2. Germline CDR1 is SGHRS and CDR2 is YFSETQ. The CDR3 covers 15 residues. The CDR3 sequence is CASSQTTSGEETQYF. Partial CDR3 DNA: TGCGCCAGCAGCCAAACGACTAGCGGAGAAGAAACG.

Note on this clone: Read coverage stops 3 residues before the CDR3 terminus; the germline J gene supplies the remainder. The rearrangement joins TRBV6-1 to TRBJ2-7; 8 positions match TRBD1. The germline gives CDR1 MNHNS, CDR2 SASEGT. V dropped 3 bases and J dropped 5; count of bases not matched to a gene: 6. This CDR3 spans 14 amino acids. The part of the CDR3 DNA that was read is TGTGCCAGCAGTGAGGGACAGGCAATGAACGAG. This encodes CASSEGQAMNE. The whole CDR3 reads CASSEGQAMNEQYF.

As concerns this clone: The observed sequence ends 3 residues before the CDR3 terminus, with the missing tail filled in from the germline J gene. The rearrangement joins TRBV6-2 or TRBV6-3 to TRBJ2-3; D ambiguous. This CDR3 has 12 amino acids. Per the germline V gene, CDR1 is MNHEY and CDR2 is SVGEGT. V lost 6 bases to trimming and J lost 1 base, with 5 bases between them. The CDR3 loop reads CASRAGTDTQYF. CDR3 DNA, as far as it was read: TGTGCCAGCAGGGCTGGCACAGATACG.

For this clone: The sequence runs out 3 residues before the end of the CDR3; the remainder is reconstructed from the germline J gene. The gene calls are TRBV20-1 and TRBJ2-7; 8 positions agree with TRBD2. The ends lost 3 bases at V and 4 bases at J; junction bases unmatched: 8. The germline V gene has CDR1 DFQATT and CDR2 SNEGSKA (reference sequence). The CDR3 loop spans 14 amino acids. The CDR3 reads CSASGVAGRYEQYF. The sequenced part of the CDR3 DNA is TGCAGTGCTAGTGGAGTAGCGGGGCGGTACGAG.

Notes on this clone: The read is 3 residues too short to cover the CDR3 end, so that end is filled in from the germline J gene. This chain connects TRBV7-6 to TRBJ1-4; D unclear. The length of the CDR3 is 15 residues. V was cut by 5 bases and J by 2 bases, with 12 bases left in between. Looked up from germline, CDR1 is SGHVS and CDR2 is FNYEAQ. CDR3 DNA (partial): TGTGCCAGCAGCCCAGGATGGGTCACTAATGAAAAA. It encodes CASSPGWVTNEK. The whole CDR3 is CASSPGWVTNEKLFF.

Note on this clone: With the read ending 3 residues before the CDR3 end, the germline J gene is used to fill in that end. The chain combines TRBV19 with TRBJ2-4; D perhaps matches TRBD2 (5 bases). Per germline, CDR1 LNHDA and CDR2 SQIVND (reference sequence). This CDR3 is built from 14 residues. CDR3 region: CASSIGGHDYGQYF. The CDR3 bases that were read are TGTGCCAGTAGTATAGGAGGTCATGACTATGGT.

In the case of this clone: The read halts 3 residues ahead of the CDR3 end, with the missing end drawn from the germline J gene. The V and J genes are TRBV20-1 and TRBJ2-2, with D possibly TRBD1 on 5 matching bases. The CDR3 runs to 16 residues. CDR1 and CDR2 (germline): DFQATT, SNEGSKA (reference sequence). The sequenced part of the CDR3 DNA is TGCAGTGCTAGAGATGAGTTGGGGCGAGATAATTCACCG. It yields the protein CSARDELGRDNSP. The full CDR3 protein is CSARDELGRDNSPLFF.

Note on this clone: The read gets to within 3 residues of the CDR3 end, and the germline J gene fills in the rest. The same CDR3 can be traced to other DNA sequences in this sample. The chain recombines TRBV7-6 with TRBJ1-1; 10 nucleotides agree with TRBD1. Trimming cost V 5 bases and J 5 bases; bases outside gene matches: 8. This CDR3 has 15 residues. CDR1 SGHVS and CDR2 FNYEAQ come from the germline V gene. Incomplete CDR3 DNA: TGTGCCAGCAGCCCTTGGACAGGGGGAGGTACTGAA. This encodes CASSPWTGGGTE. The whole CDR3 protein reads CASSPWTGGGTEAFF.

Turning to this clone: At one boundary the junction diverges from the germline segment, which might be a read error. Coverage ceases 3 residues before the CDR3 finishes, and the germline J gene fills in the end. Other DNA variants within this sample encode the same CDR3. This rearrangement joins TRBV2 to TRBJ1-3; maybe TRBD1 (6 bases). This CDR3 is built from 17 residues. The germline gives CDR1 SNHLY, CDR2 FYNNEI. The part of the CDR3 DNA that was read is TGTGCCAGTTCTTTTACAGGACAGATTCGCTCTGGAAACACG. Amino acids: CASSFTGQIRSGNT. The entire CDR3 sequence reads CASSFTGQIRSGNTIYF.

Note on this clone: The read falls 3 residues short of the CDR3 end, and the missing part is taken from the germline J gene. The chain has TRBV20-1 and TRBJ1-1; TRBD1 matches at 10 bases. V gave up 1 base and J gave up 1 base; unmatched junction bases: 3. CDR1 and CDR2 (germline): DFQATT, SNEGSKA (reference sequence). There are 15 residues in the CDR3. CDR3 protein: CSARAGDRGNTEAFF. The part of the CDR3 DNA that was read is TGCAGTGCTAGAGCCGGGGACAGGGGGAACACTGAA.

Notes on this clone: The CDR3 end lies 3 residues beyond the end of the read and is filled in from the germline J gene. V usage is TRBV30 and J usage is TRBJ1-4, with D hard to call. V lost 5 bases and J 4 bases, leaving 14 bases between the germline ends. This CDR3 region has 14 residues. Germline CDR1 and CDR2: GTSNPN and SVGIG (reference sequence). Incomplete CDR3 DNA: TGTGCCTGGGGTAGGGCGGGAAGTAATGAAAAA. Translated, it gives CAWGRAGSNEK. The complete CDR3 protein is CAWGRAGSNEKLFF.

A remark on this clone: The CDR3 extends 3 residues past the end of the read, so its final part is completed from the germline J gene. V gene TRBV5-6 combines with J gene TRBJ1-1; 7 positions agree with TRBD1. The CDR3 runs 15 residues. V gave up 0 bases and J gave up 5 bases; unmatched junction bases: 7. Per the germline V gene, CDR1 is SGHDT and CDR2 is YYEEEE. The sequenced CDR3 bases are TGTGCCAGCAGCTTGGTGGACAGGTCGGGGACTGAA. Encoded protein: CASSLVDRSGTE. In full, the CDR3 is CASSLVDRSGTEAFF. The variable domain in full, with the rest retrieved from reference TRBV5-6 and TRBJ1-1, is DAGVTQSPTHLIKTRGQQVTLRCSPKSGHDTVSWYQQALGQGPQFIFQYYEEEERQRGNFPDRFSGHQFPNYSSELNVNALLLGDSALYLCASSLVDRSGTEAFFGQGTRLTVV.

As for this clone: Coverage ceases 3 residues before the CDR3 finishes, and the germline J gene fills in the end. This chain uses TRBV6-2 or TRBV6-3 with TRBJ1-2, with 9 bases matching TRBD1. The CDR3 sequence is 12 residues long. In germline, CDR1 is MNHEY, CDR2 SVGEGT. CDR3 sequence reads: CASGDRAYDYTF. The sequenced part of the CDR3 DNA is TGTGCCAGCGGGGACAGGGCTTACGAC.

Worth noting for this clone: The read terminates 3 residues ahead of where the CDR3 ends, so the germline J gene completes it. Other DNA sequences within the sample encode an identical CDR3. The V gene is TRBV19, the J gene TRBJ1-3, with TRBD1 matching over 8 bases. Germline V lookup: CDR1 LNHDA, CDR2 SQIVND (reference sequence). The trim removed 4 bases at V and 0 bases at J, leaving 11 bases unmatched. The CDR3 sequence is 18 residues long. CDR3 bases read: TGTGCCAGTAGTACTCGGAGGGACAGGTACGCCTCTGGAAACACC. This translates into CASSTRRDRYASGNT. The whole CDR3 protein is CASSTRRDRYASGNTIYF.

The CDR3 loop reads CASSSNRAQGAFF. The covered CDR3 bases are TGTGCCAGTAGTTCTAACAGGGCACAGGGG. The chain combines TRBV19 with TRBJ1-1, with 7 bases lining up with TRBD1. The CDR3 end is not reached by the read, which stops 3 residues before it; the germline J gene fills it in. The CDR3 totals 13 residues. The germline V gene encodes CDR1 LNHDA and CDR2 SQIVND (reference sequence).